A selection of T cell receptor beta chains follows, all from one sample in a study of cytomegalovirus exposure and HLA in healthy donors. Assay: immunoSEQ multiplex PCR; the TCRdb copy retains only in-frame clones and omits some. The sample carries roughly 120,000 clones, around 80% recorded once. The specimen sequenced was PBMCs. These receptor sequences come from a young woman in good health and CMV-seropositive. The CDR3 runs from the conserved cysteine through the conserved F or W. A D gene is named only where the DNA matches it firmly. A clone size is listed for some rows: how often the clone was seen (once, few, many), or a class if it is expanded.

clone_size j_call v_call d_call cdr3_aa cdr3_nt
few TRBJ2-7 TRBV6-5 TRBD2 CASSYSTASGGYEQYF TGTGCCAGCAGTTACTCGACGGCTAGCGGGGGGTACGAGCAGTACTTC
- TRBJ2-2 TRBV13 TRBD2 CASSFSSGNTGELFF TGTGCCAGCAGCTTCTCTAGCGGCAACACCGGGGAGCTGTTTTTT
once TRBJ1-1 TRBV28 TRBD1 CASSSPHGTANTEAFF TGTGCCAGCAGTTCACCCCACGGGACAGCAAACACTGAAGCTTTCTTT
few TRBJ1-3 TRBV6-5 - CASSPTGLSGNTIYF TGTGCCAGCAGCCCAACAGGCCTCTCTGGAAACACCATATATTTT
- TRBJ1-2 TRBV9 - CASSVGEMDWNYTF TGTGCCAGCAGCGTAGGGGAGATGGATTGGAACTACACCTTC
- TRBJ1-2 TRBV30 - CAWTPRQSYGYTF TGTGCCTGGACCCCCCGACAGAGCTATGGCTACACCTTC
few TRBJ2-7 TRBV9 - CASSPSLQFSYEQYF TGTGCCAGCAGCCCGTCCCTGCAGTTCTCCTACGAGCAGTACTTC
- TRBJ1-4 TRBV23-1 TRBD1 CASREQGADEKLFF TGCGCCAGCAGGGAACAGGGGGCAGATGAAAAACTGTTTTTT
- TRBJ1-5 TRBV7-9 - CASGVQGSNQPQHF TGTGCCAGCGGCGTACAGGGTAGCAATCAGCCCCAGCATTTT
few TRBJ1-5 TRBV6-5 - CASSPPGSNQPQHF TGTGCCAGCAGCCCTCCGGGAAGCAATCAGCCCCAGCATTTT
- TRBJ1-1 TRBV5-1 - CASSPDRRGVTEAFF TGCGCCAGCAGCCCCGACCGTCGGGGGGTCACTGAAGCTTTCTTT